These T cell receptor beta chains were read from a single sample in a study of a mutant IDH1 vaccine in newly diagnosed glioma. Data came from immunoSEQ multiplex PCR; TCRdb stores just in-frame clones and leaves some out. This sample has over 95,000 clones; about 90% occur once, and the top ten carry roughly 0.61%. Antigen specificity for these receptors is unknown. Sequences were derived from PBMCs, sampled from a glioma patient whose treatment included an IDH1 peptide vaccine. The receptors derive from a woman in her forties or fifties with glioma. Both conserved end residues are part of each CDR3. A D gene is named only where the DNA matches it firmly. Expanded clones get a size class; other rows say once, few or many, or leave the size out.

NA	TRBV6-1	NA	TRBJ2-5	CASSESVGLQYF	TGTGCCAGCAGTGAAAGTGTAGGACTGCAGTACTTC
TRBD2	TRBV6-1	once	TRBJ2-5	CASGLTSGKETQYF	TGTGCCAGCGGGTTGACTAGCGGAAAAGAGACCCAGTACTTC
TRBD1	TRBV5-1	NA	TRBJ2-7	CASSQRSATGTPYEQYF	TGCGCCAGCAGCCAACGATCCGCGACAGGGACACCCTACGAGCAGTACTTC
NA	TRBV20-1	few	TRBJ2-7	CSAQNFEQYF	TGCAGTGCACAAAACTTCGAGCAGTACTTC
NA	TRBV11-3	once	TRBJ1-1	CASSLAGKVPNTEAFF	TGTGCCAGCAGCTTAGCGGGCAAAGTCCCGAACACTGAAGCTTTCTTT
NA	TRBV4-1	NA	TRBJ2-7	CASSPEQGREQYF	TGCGCCAGCAGCCCTGAACAGGGCCGCGAGCAGTACTTC
TRBD1	TRBV10-3	NA	TRBJ2-7	CAIRDDRGRNEQYF	TGTGCCATCAGGGACGACAGGGGAAGGAATGAGCAGTACTTC
TRBD1	TRBV5-1	NA	TRBJ1-4	CASSLQGGTNEKLFF	TGCGCCAGCAGCTTGCAGGGGGGGACTAATGAAAAACTGTTTTTT
NA	TRBV2	NA	TRBJ2-2	CAILAYSGSGTAGELFF	TGTGCCATCCTCGCTTATTCAGGATCGGGCACCGCCGGGGAGCTGTTTTTT
NA	TRBV19	NA	TRBJ1-1	CASSIGGGFTEAFF	TGTGCCAGTAGTATAGGCGGGGGGTTCACTGAAGCTTTCTTT
NA	TRBV11-1	NA	TRBJ2-5	CASSLEQGSEETQYF	TGTGCCAGCAGCTTAGAACAGGGATCCGAAGAGACCCAGTACTTC
NA	TRBV7-6	NA	TRBJ2-5	CASSLGVSGPETQYF	TGTGCCAGCAGCTTAGGGGTTTCGGGTCCAGAGACCCAGTACTTC
TRBD1	TRBV29-1	NA	TRBJ2-3	CSASTGGRSTDTQYF	TGCAGCGCCTCGACAGGGGGGAGAAGCACAGATACGCAGTATTTT
TRBD1	TRBV18	once	TRBJ2-7	CASSEGQGYEQYF	TGTGCCAGCTCGGAGGGACAGGGGTACGAGCAGTACTTC
TRBD1	TRBV28	NA	TRBJ1-2	CASHLGQGYNYGYTF	TGTGCCAGCCACTTGGGACAGGGTTACAACTATGGCTACACCTTC
TRBD1	TRBV10-1	NA	TRBJ2-7	CASSGGQGASYEQYF	TGCGCCAGCAGTGGTGGACAGGGGGCTTCCTACGAGCAGTACTTC
TRBD2	TRBV7-9	NA	TRBJ2-1	CASSLWASGAYNEQFF	TGTGCCAGCAGCTTATGGGCTAGCGGAGCCTACAATGAGCAGTTCTTC
NA	TRBV11-1	NA	TRBJ1-1	CASSHRRGKTEAFF	TGTGCCAGCAGCCACCGGAGGGGGAAGACTGAAGCTTTCTTT
NA	TRBV6-1	NA	TRBJ1-2	CASSEYGYTF	TGTGCCAGCAGTGAATATGGCTACACCTTC
TRBD1	TRBV28	NA	TRBJ1-1	CASNPGQRNTEAFF	TGTGCCAGCAACCCGGGACAGAGGAACACTGAAGCTTTCTTT
NA	TRBV29-1	NA	TRBJ2-3	CSVGFSQRGTDTQYF	TGCAGCGTTGGGTTTAGCCAAAGGGGCACAGATACGCAGTATTTT
NA	TRBV28	NA	TRBJ2-7	CASSFTYEQYF	TGTGCCAGCAGTTTCACCTACGAGCAGTACTTC
NA	TRBV9	NA	TRBJ1-2	CASSAQAGHGYTF	TGTGCCAGCAGCGCGCAGGCAGGGCATGGCTACACCTTC
NA	TRBV5-1	NA	TRBJ1-1	CASSVRQNTEAFF	TGCGCCAGCAGCGTCCGACAGAACACTGAAGCTTTCTTT
TRBD2	TRBV19	NA	TRBJ2-1	CASSIRVSGLAEQFF	TGTGCCAGTAGTATCAGGGTGTCGGGACTAGCGGAGCAGTTCTTC
NA	TRBV19	NA	TRBJ2-1	CASREYNEQFF	TGTGCCAGTAGGGAGTACAATGAGCAGTTCTTC
NA	TRBV4-1	NA	TRBJ1-1	CASSQAQGQGTEAFF	TGCGCCAGCAGCCAAGCCCAGGGGCAGGGCACTGAAGCTTTCTTT
TRBD2	TRBV4-1	NA	TRBJ2-1	CASSLERGSSYNEQFF	TGCGCCAGCAGCCTTGAGCGGGGGAGCTCCTACAATGAGCAGTTCTTC
TRBD1	TRBV5-1	NA	TRBJ2-3	CASSLGGGLRTDTQYF	TGCGCCAGCAGCTTGGGAGGGGGCCTTCGCACAGATACGCAGTATTTT
NA	TRBV29-1	few	TRBJ1-1	CSVGGLENTEAFF	TGCAGCGTTGGGGGACTGGAGAACACTGAAGCTTTCTTT
TRBD1	TRBV9	NA	TRBJ1-2	CASSPQTGGYGYTF	TGTGCCAGCAGCCCCCAAACAGGGGGGTATGGCTACACCTTC
NA	TRBV7-6	NA	TRBJ2-5	CASSSRATKGQKETQYF	TGTGCCAGCAGCTCCAGGGCGACGAAGGGCCAAAAAGAGACCCAGTACTTC
NA	TRBV6-7	NA	TRBJ2-2	CASHQPHGELFF	TGTGCCAGCCACCAGCCCCATGGGGAGCTGTTTTTT
NA	TRBV4-2	NA	TRBJ2-7	CASSASRLVSYEQYF	TGTGCCAGCAGCGCCTCCCGGCTAGTAAGCTACGAGCAGTACTTC
NA	TRBV6-5	NA	TRBJ1-2	CASSYLDGLEGYTF	TGTGCCAGCAGTTACTTAGACGGATTGGAAGGCTACACCTTC
NA	TRBV19	NA	TRBJ1-4	CASTRGLSGEKLFF	TGTGCCAGTACCCGAGGTTTGAGTGGGGAAAAACTGTTTTTT
TRBD2	TRBV5-5	NA	TRBJ2-4	CASSLAASGDLNIQYF	TGTGCCAGCAGCCTGGCGGCTAGCGGGGATTTAAACATTCAGTACTTC
TRBD1	TRBV15	NA	TRBJ2-1	CATSALQGARDEQFF	TGTGCCACCAGCGCACTACAGGGGGCACGGGATGAGCAGTTCTTC
NA	TRBV12-5	NA	TRBJ2-3	CASGLSPELAADTQYF	TGTGCTAGTGGTTTGTCCCCCGAGTTAGCGGCCGATACGCAGTATTTT
NA	TRBV6-6	NA	TRBJ1-5	CASSYSGGPQHF	TGTGCCAGCAGTTACTCAGGAGGGCCCCAGCATTTT
NA	TRBV5-1	NA	TRBJ1-2	CASSLETHRLGYGYTF	TGCGCCAGCAGCTTGGAGACCCACAGGCTGGGCTATGGCTACACCTTC
NA	TRBV11-2	NA	TRBJ2-7	CASSVALGEQYF	TGTGCCAGCAGCGTGGCCTTAGGCGAGCAGTACTTC
NA	TRBV2	once	TRBJ2-5	CASRAGTSQETQYF	TGTGCCAGCAGGGCGGGGACCTCCCAAGAGACCCAGTACTTC
TRBD2	TRBV29-1	NA	TRBJ2-7	CSVVTSETYEQYF	TGCAGCGTTGTAACTAGCGAGACCTACGAGCAGTACTTC
NA	TRBV6-5	NA	TRBJ2-5	CASSYSGETQYF	TGTGCCAGCAGTTACTCGGGCGAGACCCAGTACTTC
TRBD1	TRBV25-1	NA	TRBJ2-7	CASSEDRGWGEQYF	TGTGCCAGCAGTGAGGACAGGGGCTGGGGCGAGCAGTACTTC
NA	TRBV7-6	once	TRBJ2-3	CASSLAVDGGADTQYF	TGTGCCAGCAGCTTAGCGGTGGACGGGGGTGCAGATACGCAGTATTTT
NA	TRBV6-6	NA	TRBJ1-4	CASSSLQANEKLFF	TGTGCCAGCAGTTCCCTCCAGGCTAATGAAAAACTGTTTTTT
NA	TRBV11-3	NA	TRBJ1-1	CASSSQGDTEAFF	TGTGCCAGCAGCTCTCAGGGAGACACTGAAGCTTTCTTT
TRBD1	TRBV5-1	NA	TRBJ1-1	CASSSGTGGRLNTEAFF	TGCGCCAGCAGCTCCGGGACAGGGGGGCGATTGAACACTGAAGCTTTCTTT
NA	TRBV6-1	few	TRBJ1-5	CASSEVQNQPQHF	TGTGCCAGCAGTGAGGTTCAGAATCAGCCCCAGCATTTT